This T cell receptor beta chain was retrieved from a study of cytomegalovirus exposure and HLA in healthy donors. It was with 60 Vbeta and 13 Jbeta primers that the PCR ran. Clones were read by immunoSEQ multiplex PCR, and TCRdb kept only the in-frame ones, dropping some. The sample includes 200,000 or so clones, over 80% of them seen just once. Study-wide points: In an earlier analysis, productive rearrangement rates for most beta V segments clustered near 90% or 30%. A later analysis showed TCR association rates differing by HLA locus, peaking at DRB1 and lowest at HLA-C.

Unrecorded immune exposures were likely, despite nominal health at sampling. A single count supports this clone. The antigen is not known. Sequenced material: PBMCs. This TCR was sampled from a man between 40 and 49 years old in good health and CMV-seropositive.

The CDR3 region is CASRADRGPGELFF. CDR3 sequence (DNA): TGTGCCAGCAGAGCGGACAGGGGCCCCGGGGAGCTGTTTTTT. V and J are TRBV6-5 and TRBJ2-2; 9 nucleotides align to TRBD1. Germline CDR1 and CDR2: MNHEY and SVGAGI. V was clipped by 6 bases and J by 6 bases; unmatched bases: 5. There are 14 residues in the CDR3.